One sample yielded the 24 T cell receptor beta chains listed below, sequenced in a study of blood T cell repertoires in COVID-19. TCRdb's table, derived via immunoSEQ multiplex PCR, lists solely in-frame clones and lacks some. The table has more than 95,000 clones, 75% to 90% seen once. The source material was peripheral blood. These TCRs come from a man aged 25 to 40 with acute or convalescent COVID-19.

The chain joins TRBV12-5 to TRBJ2-2; 8 bases align to TRBD1. Germline trimming cut 3 bases from V and 6 bases from J; bases unmatched to any gene: 15. CDR1 is LGHNT and CDR2 is FRNRAP in the germline V gene. This CDR3 has 18 amino acids. The CDR3 bases are TGTGCTAGTGGTTTATTCCTTCCGGGACAGGTTAATGCCGGGGAGCTGTTTTTT. Encoded protein: CASGLFLPGQVNAGELFF.

This chain joins TRBV10-3 and TRBJ2-3, with D possibly being TRBD1 (6 bases). Trimming removed 1 base at V and 0 bases at J, with 8 bases between. The CDR3 is 15 amino acids. Germline-derived CDR1 and CDR2 are ENHRY and SYGVKD. The CDR3 sequence: CAISEFRGSTDTQYF. For the CDR3, the DNA is TGTGCCATCAGTGAGTTTAGGGGGAGCACAGATACGCAGTATTTT.

The J gene is TRBJ2-5, the V gene TRBV6-1, with D tentatively TRBD1 (5 bases). The CDR3 sequence is 14 residues long. Germline V gene lookup returns CDR1 MNHNS and CDR2 SASEGT. V was cut by 2 bases and J by 9 bases, with 16 bases left in between. The chain's CDR3 is CASSERGRGRSQYF. The CDR3 DNA is TGTGCCAGCAGTGAAAGGGGTAGAGGTCGGTCCCAGTACTTC.

The J gene is TRBJ1-2, the V gene TRBV30; 9 nucleotides align to TRBD1. Germline V lookup: CDR1 GTSNPN, CDR2 SVGIG (reference sequence). There are 17 residues in the CDR3. V was clipped by 4 bases and J by 9 bases; unmatched bases: 21. The CDR3 coding sequence is TGTGCCTGGACCGCCGGGACAGGGCCGGTCCTACTACGTCGCTACACCTTC. Its translation: CAWTAGTGPVLLRRYTF. The variable domain in full, with the rest retrieved from reference TRBV30 and TRBJ1-2, is SQTIHQWPATLVQPVGSPLSLECTVEGTSNPNLYWYRQAAGRGLQLLFYSVGIGQISSEVPQNLSASRPQDRQFILSSKKLLLSDSGFYLCAWTAGTGPVLLRRYTFGSGTRLTVV.

This chain joins TRBV4-2 and TRBJ2-5; D perhaps matches TRBD2 (6 bases). Germline V gene lookup returns CDR1 LGHNA and CDR2 YNFKEQ. Trimming left V 0 bases short and J 1 base short, with 12 bases between. This CDR3 is 16 amino acids long. CDR3 loop: CASSQDGSSAQETQYF. The DNA for the CDR3 is TGTGCCAGCAGCCAAGACGGGTCTAGCGCCCAAGAGACCCAGTACTTC.

The CDR3 DNA is TGCAGCGGCCGACAGGTTTTGAACACTGAAGCTTTCTTT. As protein: CSGRQVLNTEAFF. This chain links TRBV29-1 with TRBJ1-1; a possible D gene is TRBD1 (6 bases). Trimming took off 7 bases at V and 0 bases at J, with 12 bases between the two ends. The CDR3 sequence is 13 residues long. Germline V gene sequence: CDR1 SQVTM, CDR2 ANQGSEA.

CDR3 DNA: TGCGCCAGCCGAGGGGAGGGAACTGAAGCTTTCTTT. The encoded protein is CASRGEGTEAFF. This sequence joins TRBV4-1 and TRBJ1-1; the D gene is possibly TRBD1 (5 bases). The CDR3 totals 12 residues. Germline V lookup: CDR1 MGHRA, CDR2 YSYEKL. Trimming removed 8 bases from V and 5 bases from J, with 12 bases in between.

The chain joins TRBV14 to TRBJ1-1, with a possible D match to TRBD1 (5 bases). The CDR3 runs 16 residues. Per the germline V gene, CDR1 is SGHDN and CDR2 is FVKESK. V shed 0 bases and J shed 0 bases, with 11 bases lying between them. DNA for the CDR3: TGTGCCAGCAGCCAAGATACGGACATTATGAACACTGAAGCTTTCTTT. It codes for CASSQDTDIMNTEAFF.

The genes are TRBV3-1 (or the pseudogene TRBV3-2) and TRBJ1-1; TRBD1 might be the D (6 bases). V dropped 0 bases and J dropped 4 bases, with 9 bases sitting between them. The germline CDR1 and CDR2 sequences are LGHDT and YNNKEL (reference sequence). This CDR3 comprises 14 residues. CDR3 sequence: CASSQDQQGTEAFF. DNA for the CDR3: TGTGCCAGCAGCCAAGATCAACAGGGCACTGAAGCTTTCTTT.

This chain connects TRBV9 to TRBJ2-3, with TRBD2 as a possible D gene (5 bases). CDR1 is SGDLS, CDR2 YYNGEE, per germline. The CDR3 extends over 14 amino acids. V dropped 4 bases and J dropped 0 bases, with 9 bases sitting between them. CDR3 DNA: TGTGCCAGCAGCACTGGACTCAGCACAGATACGCAGTATTTT. Translated, it gives CASSTGLSTDTQYF.

This rearrangement joins TRBV10-2 to TRBJ1-5; TRBD1 is a possible D gene (5 bases). The CDR3 runs to 16 residues. V was pared by 1 base and J by 0 bases, with 10 bases between. The germline gives CDR1 WSHSY, CDR2 SAAADI. DNA for the CDR3: TGCGCCAGCAGTGAGTGGTCAGGGCATAGCAATCAGCCCCAGCATTTT. Its protein is CASSEWSGHSNQPQHF.

The genes are TRBV24-1 and TRBJ2-7; TRBD2 agrees at 7 bases. The CDR3 is 14 residues long. The V segment lost 7 bases and the J segment 0 bases; nucleotides outside the gene matches: 5. Germline V gene data show CDR1 as KGHDR and CDR2 as SFDVKD. The CDR3 loop is CATRGLYPSYEQYV. CDR3 coding DNA: TGTGCCACCAGGGGACTATACCCCTCCTACGAGCAGTACGTC.

The chain couples TRBV12-5 to TRBJ2-7, with 7 nucleotides matching TRBD2. Per the germline V gene, CDR1 is LGHNT and CDR2 is FRNRAP. This CDR3 region has 16 residues. V gave up 0 bases and J gave up 3 bases; unmatched junction bases: 8. The CDR3 loop reads CASGLVLGREYYEQYV. The CDR3 bases are TGTGCTAGTGGTTTGGTACTAGGGCGGGAGTACTACGAGCAGTACGTC.

For the CDR3, the DNA is TGCAGCGTTTTTGACGGGACAGGGGGAGTCTCTGGGGCCAACGTCCTGACTTTC. This gives the protein CSVFDGTGGVSGANVLTF. V gene TRBV29-1 combines with J gene TRBJ2-6, with TRBD1 matching over 11 bases. With V trimmed by 5 bases and J by 0 bases, 9 bases remained unmatched. Germline V gives CDR1 SQVTM, CDR2 ANQGSEA. The CDR3 is 18 residues long.

This clone was seen more than once but under ten times. This chain connects TRBV11-2 to TRBJ2-1, with 7 bases lining up with TRBD2. CDR3 length: 14 amino acids. V was pared by 2 bases and J by 7 bases, with 5 bases of the junction left unmatched. Germline CDR1 reads SGHAT; CDR2 reads FQNNGV. CDR3 amino acids: CASSLYWGGNEQFF. DNA of the CDR3: TGTGCCAGCAGCTTATATTGGGGGGGTAATGAGCAGTTCTTC.

J is TRBJ1-5 and V is TRBV30; D ambiguous. V gave up 2 bases and J gave up 5 bases, with 10 bases separating them. The germline V gene has CDR1 GTSNPN and CDR2 SVGIG (reference sequence). The CDR3 is 13 amino acids. The CDR3 DNA reads as TGTGCCTGGAGTCCTGGGCCTTATCAGCCCCAGCATTTT. Encoded protein: CAWSPGPYQPQHF. Drawing the rest from reference TRBV30 and TRBJ1-5, the complete variable domain is SQTIHQWPATLVQPVGSPLSLECTVEGTSNPNLYWYRQAAGRGLQLLFYSVGIGQISSEVPQNLSASRPQDRQFILSSKKLLLSDSGFYLCAWSPGPYQPQHFGDGTRLSIL.

This chain links TRBV6-6 with TRBJ1-1; perhaps TRBD1 as D (6 bases). Germline V gene lookup returns CDR1 MNHNY and CDR2 SVGAGI (reference sequence). V gave up 6 bases and J gave up 3 bases, with 8 bases separating them. CDR3 length: 12 residues. CDR3 sequence: CASRDRHTEAFF. The CDR3 DNA reads TGTGCCAGCAGGGACAGACACACTGAAGCTTTCTTT.

The J gene is TRBJ2-7, the V gene TRBV5-6; a weak D match, TRBD1 (7 bases). Germline V gene sequence: CDR1 SGHDT, CDR2 YYEEEE. The CDR3 contains 12 residues. V lost 4 bases and J 6 bases, leaving 11 bases between the germline ends. For the CDR3, the DNA is TGTGCCAGCAGCGGCGGGACAGTCGAGCAGTACTTC. Protein sequence: CASSGGTVEQYF. Full variable domain (rest looked up from reference TRBV5-6 and TRBJ2-7): DAGVTQSPTHLIKTRGQQVTLRCSPKSGHDTVSWYQQALGQGPQFIFQYYEEEERQRGNFPDRFSGHQFPNYSSELNVNALLLGDSALYLCASSGGTVEQYFGPGTRLTVT.

This sequence joins TRBV30 and TRBJ1-2; 9 nucleotides agree with TRBD1. The J segment lost 8 bases and the V segment lost 4 bases, leaving 8 bases of the junction unmatched. Germline V gene data show CDR1 as GTSNPN and CDR2 as SVGIG (reference sequence). The CDR3 contains 13 residues. CDR3 sequence reads: CAWNLGQGSGYTF. The CDR3, as DNA: TGTGCCTGGAATTTGGGACAGGGATCGGGCTACACCTTC.

The chain combines TRBV5-4 with TRBJ1-2; D remains ambiguous. The CDR3 runs to 13 residues. The germline CDR1 and CDR2 sequences are SGHNT and YYREEE (reference sequence). Between the trimmed V and J ends, which lost 0 bases and 4 bases, there was a span of 7 bases. The CDR3 nucleotides read TGTGCCAGCAGCTTGGGAGGGTCCTATGGCTACACCTTC. It encodes CASSLGGSYGYTF.

The gene calls are TRBV15 and TRBJ1-2, with unresolved D. Germline lookup yields CDR1 LNHNV and CDR2 YYDKDF (reference sequence). The V and J ends lost 1 base and 4 bases respectively, with 10 bases between them. This CDR3 contains 14 residues. The CDR3 DNA reads TGTGCCACCAGCAGAGGTGGCACAGTCTATGGCTACACCTTC. As protein: CATSRGGTVYGYTF. The whole variable domain, filled in from reference TRBV15 and TRBJ1-2, reads DAMVIQNPRYQVTQFGKPVTLSCSQTLNHNVMYWYQQKSSQAPKLLFHYYDKDFNNEADTPDNFQSRRPNTSFCFLDIRSPGLGDTAMYLCATSRGGTVYGYTFGSGTRLTVV.

The chain joins TRBV4-2 to TRBJ2-1, with D hard to call. This CDR3 is 15 amino acids long. Trimming took 1 base from V and 4 from J, leaving 11 bases between them. Germline CDR1 and CDR2: LGHNA and YNFKEQ. CDR3 in DNA: TGTGCCAGCAGCCAAGCGGCGGCAGAGTACAATGAGCAGTTCTTC. It is translated as CASSQAAAEYNEQFF.

This clone was found a few times. Other DNA sequences in the same sample also yield this CDR3. This chain links TRBV9 with TRBJ1-2; 7 bases map to TRBD1. The CDR3 spans 14 residues. CDR1 SGDLS and CDR2 YYNGEE come from the germline V gene. Losses at the gene ends were 3 bases for V and 3 bases for J; bases not matched to a gene: 5. The CDR3 DNA is TGTGCCAGCAGCGACCGGACAGGCTACTATGGCTACACCTTC. This codes for CASSDRTGYYGYTF.

This clone is a singleton in its sample. One end of the junction fails to match germline, which may point to a read error. The rearrangement uses TRBV9 and TRBJ1-2, with TRBD1 identical over 11 bases. The CDR3 runs to 14 residues. Germline V gene data show CDR1 as SGDLS and CDR2 as YYNGEE. CDR3 amino acids: CASSVDWTGGFIFF. The DNA for the CDR3 is TGTGCCAGCAGCGTAGATTGGACAGGGGGCTTTATCTTCTTC.